This T cell receptor (beta chain) emerged from a study of response to subunit inactivated influenza vaccine. Whole-study results and caveats: T cells newly recruited by each seasonal influenza vaccination are few, the authors suggested.

J lost 6 bases, V lost 5 bases, and 12 bases had no gene match. The CDR3 has 16 residues. TCRdb analysed the RT-PCR reads with MiXCR anew, one entry per CDR3 protein. Seen here are over 750,000 distinct CDR3 sequences, 21% observed once, and the top ten hold roughly 10%. This clonotype was observed a few times. Antigen: not known. The sequence derives from a man aged 45-65 years who received an inactivated influenza vaccine. The V and J genes are TRBV12-3 or TRBV12-4 and TRBJ2-3; 9 positions match TRBD2. The sequences come from PBMCs from blood, collected 5 to 6 days after vaccination. This CDR3 is CASSGLAGPLVDTQYF. The DNA for the CDR3 is TGTGCCAGCAGTGGGCTAGCGGGGCCTTTGGTGGATACGCAGTATTTT.